This T cell receptor (beta chain) comes out of a study of blood T cell repertoires in COVID-19. The wider study: Collection of acute and convalescent COVID-19 samples took place in the United States, Italy and Spain. From T cells, B-cell-depleted T cells, or PBMCs came the material, which was cDNA or gDNA.

Original analysis: The authors estimated nucleated cell counts from reference gene primer amplification. Assay used: immunoSEQ multiplex PCR; TCRdb lists only in-frame clones, some missing. The DNA gave D and trimming, while V, J and clone size come from that table. This repertoire shows about 200,000 clones, more than 65% found once; its top ten account for about 13%. Germline V gene lookup returns CDR1 WSHSY and CDR2 SAAADI. The CDR3 runs to 17 residues. V shed 2 bases and J 5 bases; nucleotides not matched to a gene: 9. The sequenced sample was peripheral blood. The rearrangement links TRBV10-2 to TRBJ2-3; 11 positions match TRBD2. The TCR was taken from a human donor in a cohort sampled during active COVID-19. DNA of the CDR3: TGCGCCAGCAGTGAGACAGCCGGGACTAGCGGTAGAGATACGCAGTATTTT. As protein: CASSETAGTSGRDTQYF.